These 27 T cell receptor beta chains originate from one sample sequenced in a study of long-term antiretroviral therapy in people with HIV. Run at survey level, the immunoSEQ assay was version v3.0. Clones were read by immunoSEQ multiplex PCR, and TCRdb kept only the in-frame ones, dropping some. The data hold roughly 20,000 clones, with roughly 78% observed a single time. Specimen: unsorted PBMCs, collected 0.2 years after starting antiretroviral therapy. The receptors were sampled from a woman in her 40s with HIV.

This chain connects TRBV7-9 to TRBJ2-5, with TRBD2 identical over 11 bases. V shed 5 bases and J 1 base; nucleotides not matched to a gene: 12. CDR1 is SEHNR, CDR2 FQNEAQ, per germline (reference sequence). CDR3 length equals 18 residues. The CDR3 sequence is CASSAPGGLAEIQETQYF. DNA of the CDR3: TGTGCCAGCAGCGCCCCCGGGGGACTAGCGGAAATCCAAGAGACCCAGTACTTC.

The rearrangement links TRBV7-9 to TRBJ2-1, with 10 bases matching TRBD2. With V trimmed by 5 bases and J by 6 bases, 10 bases remained unmatched. The germline gives CDR1 SEHNR, CDR2 FQNEAQ (reference sequence). CDR3 size: 16 residues. CDR3: CASSEDSLAGANEQFF. In DNA, the CDR3 is TGTGCCAGCAGCGAAGACTCCCTAGCGGGAGCCAATGAGCAGTTCTTC.

A single count supports this clone. This chain connects TRBV4-2 to TRBJ2-7, with a weak D call TRBD2 (5 bases). The CDR3 extends over 13 amino acids. From germline, CDR1 is LGHNA and CDR2 YNFKEQ. Trimming stripped 1 base from V and 5 bases from J, with 9 bases between. CDR3 region: CASSQAAGHEQYF. CDR3 nucleotides: TGTGCCAGCAGCCAAGCGGCGGGCCACGAGCAGTACTTC.

The CDR3 DNA is TGTGCCAGCGAACTTAGGCGGGATCAGCCCCAGCATTTT. Its translation is CASELRRDQPQHF. The J gene is TRBJ1-5, the V gene TRBV2; D unclear. The CDR3 has 13 amino acids. V was shortened by 8 bases and J by 5 bases, with 13 bases between the two germline ends. The V gene's germline CDR1 is SNHLY and CDR2 FYNNEI. The full variable domain, completed using reference TRBV2 and TRBJ1-5, is EPEVTQTPSHQVTQMGQEVILRCVPISNHLYFYWYRQILGQKVEFLVSFYNNEISEKSEIFDDQFSVERPDGSNFTLKIRSTKLEDSAMYFCASELRRDQPQHFGDGTRLSIL.

As DNA, the CDR3 is TGTGCCAGCAGTAAAACCGGGACAGGGGAATACAATGAGCAGTTCTTC. Protein product: CASSKTGTGEYNEQFF. This chain joins TRBV5-4 and TRBJ2-1, with 10 positions matching TRBD1. The junction had 9 bases not matched to a gene; V was cut back by 5 bases and J by 4 bases. Germline V lookup: CDR1 SGHNT, CDR2 YYREEE (reference sequence). The CDR3 is made up of 16 amino acids.

The CDR3 nucleotides are TGTGCCAGCAGGTGGGCAGGGAGTAGGCACAATGAGCAGTTCTTC. Protein sequence: CASRWAGSRHNEQFF. The chain carries TRBV6-1 and TRBJ2-1; D might be TRBD1 or TRBD2, each matching 5 bases. Trimming left V 6 bases short and J 5 bases short, with 17 bases between. CDR1 MNHNS and CDR2 SASEGT come from the germline V gene. The CDR3 is made up of 15 amino acids.

CDR3 bases: TGTGCCAGCAGCTTAGTCATGGCTAGCGGGGGGCATACGCAGTATTTT. It yields the protein CASSLVMASGGHTQYF. The V call is TRBV7-2, the J call TRBJ2-3; 11 bases line up with TRBD2. Germline CDR1 is SGHTA and CDR2 is FQGNSA. V was pared by 1 base and J by 7 bases, with 7 bases of the junction left unmatched. The CDR3 contains 16 residues.

This chain links TRBV5-6 with TRBJ2-3; the D is unclear. The CDR3 runs to 15 residues. V was cut by 7 bases and J by 2 bases, with 17 bases left in between. CDR1 is SGHDT and CDR2 is YYEEEE in the germline V gene. CDR3 nucleotides: TGTGCCAGCTTGGGGATCGGATCCACCACAGATACGCAGTATTTT. Translation: CASLGIGSTTDTQYF.

The V gene is TRBV2, the J gene TRBJ2-5, with D possibly matching TRBD1 (6 bases). The germline gives CDR1 SNHLY, CDR2 FYNNEI. The CDR3 spans 15 residues. V gave up 0 bases and J gave up 4 bases, with 12 bases separating them. The CDR3 region has the DNA TGTGCCAGCAGTGAAGCGCTTAGCAGGGGAGAGACCCAGTACTTC. The encoded protein is CASSEALSRGETQYF.

The chain recombines TRBV5-5 with TRBJ2-7; TRBD1 aligns across 10 bases. The CDR3 spans 15 residues. V gave up 4 bases and J gave up 4 bases; unmatched junction bases: 8. Germline CDR1 and CDR2: SGHKS and YYEKEE (reference sequence). In nucleotides, the CDR3 is TGTGCCAGCAGCCCGGGACAGGGGCCCGTGTACGAGCAGTACTTC. Its protein product is CASSPGQGPVYEQYF.

The chain uses TRBV6-5 and TRBJ1-1; no reliable D call. This CDR3 contains 16 residues. The germline V gene encodes CDR1 MNHEY and CDR2 SVGAGI. V was trimmed by 4 bases and J by 0 bases, leaving 15 bases between them. CDR3 DNA sequence: TGTGCCAGCAGTTTTTCACCTCCATTCATGAACACTGAAGCTTTCTTT. Translation: CASSFSPPFMNTEAFF.

V gene TRBV5-6 combines with J gene TRBJ2-5; either TRBD1 or TRBD2 may fit D (5 bases each). Trimming pared 6 bases from V and 3 bases from J, leaving 15 bases between. The CDR3 runs 14 residues. The germline V gene encodes CDR1 SGHDT and CDR2 YYEEEE. The CDR3 DNA sequence: TGTGCCAGCATCTTAGGGGACGTTGAAGAGACCCAGTACTTC. Its protein is CASILGDVEETQYF.

The chain has TRBV7-9 and TRBJ1-4; D not certain. Germline V CDR1 and CDR2: SEHNR, FQNEAQ (reference sequence). CDR3 length: 15 amino acids. V was shortened by 0 bases and J by 3 bases, with 8 bases between the two germline ends. CDR3: CASSLATGANEKLFF. The CDR3 nucleotides read TGTGCCAGCAGCTTAGCGACCGGTGCTAATGAAAAACTGTTTTTT. The entire variable domain, with the rest obtained from reference TRBV7-9 and TRBJ1-4, is as follows: DTGVSQNPRHKITKRGQNVTFRCDPISEHNRLYWYRQTLGQGPEFLTYFQNEAQLEKSRLLSDRFSAERPKGSFSTLEIQRTEQGDSAMYLCASSLATGANEKLFFGSGTQLSVL.

V usage is TRBV7-6 and J usage is TRBJ2-1; D is ambiguous. The V gene's germline CDR1 is SGHVS and CDR2 FNYEAQ. The CDR3 is 12 amino acids. With 5 bases removed from V and 4 bases from J, the gap between germline ends came to 6 bases. The CDR3 is CASSHQYNEQFF. The CDR3 nucleotides read TGTGCCAGCAGCCACCAGTACAATGAGCAGTTCTTC.

The V gene is TRBV5-1, the J gene TRBJ1-4; TRBD1 matches at 10 bases. The trim removed 0 bases at V and 8 bases at J, leaving 1 base unmatched. This CDR3 contains 14 residues. Germline lookup yields CDR1 SGHRS and CDR2 YFSETQ. The CDR3 DNA reads TGCGCCAGCAGCTTGGTGGGACAGGGGGAAAAACTGTTTTTT. Translation gives CASSLVGQGEKLFF.

This clone appeared a few times. This chain's CDR3 is CASSSFGGAGYTF. The CDR3 coding sequence is TGTGCCAGCAGTTCCTTCGGTGGTGCTGGCTACACCTTC. The gene calls are TRBV28 and TRBJ1-2; no reliable D call. The ends were cut back, 4 bases at V and 7 bases at J, with 13 bases in the middle. The CDR3 has 13 amino acids. Germline values: CDR1 MDHEN, CDR2 SYDVKM.

The CDR3 region has the DNA TGTGCCAGCAGTACACAGGGGAACGAGCAGTACTTC. Its protein product is CASSTQGNEQYF. The chain is built from TRBV6-6 and TRBJ2-7; 7 bases map to TRBD1. The V segment lost 5 bases and the J segment 5 bases; nucleotides outside the gene matches: 3. This CDR3 has 12 amino acids. Germline V CDR1 and CDR2: MNHNY, SVGAGI (reference sequence).

This rearrangement joins TRBV14 to TRBJ2-7; perhaps TRBD1 as D (5 bases). V was pared by 4 bases and J by 4 bases, with 14 bases between. This CDR3 region has 14 residues. Germline V CDR1 and CDR2: SGHDN, FVKESK. CDR3 DNA sequence: TGTGCCAGCAGCCCCGGATTGGCAGGGTACGAGCAGTACTTC. It translates to CASSPGLAGYEQYF.

This sequence joins TRBV7-9 and TRBJ2-7; 8 nucleotides line up with TRBD2. The germline gives CDR1 SEHNR, CDR2 FQNEAQ (reference sequence). The V and J ends lost 1 base and 0 bases, in that order; junction bases with no gene match: 5. The CDR3 has 16 amino acids. CDR3 in amino acids: CASSLGRGVSSYEQYF. In nucleotides, the CDR3 is TGTGCCAGCAGCTTAGGGCGGGGGGTCAGCTCCTACGAGCAGTACTTC. Complete variable domain (other parts from reference TRBV7-9 and TRBJ2-7): DTGVSQNPRHKITKRGQNVTFRCDPISEHNRLYWYRQTLGQGPEFLTYFQNEAQLEKSRLLSDRFSAERPKGSFSTLEIQRTEQGDSAMYLCASSLGRGVSSYEQYFGPGTRLTVT.

The V call is TRBV29-1, the J call TRBJ2-3; D may be TRBD2 (6 bases). Germline values: CDR1 SQVTM, CDR2 ANQGSEA. Trimming took off 3 bases at V and 3 bases at J, with 10 bases between the two ends. This CDR3 has 13 residues. CDR3 amino acids: CSVDRLETDTQYF. The CDR3, as DNA: TGCAGCGTTGACAGACTAGAGACAGATACGCAGTATTTT.

The V call is TRBV11-2, the J call TRBJ2-7; D is perhaps TRBD2 (6 bases). Germline lookup yields CDR1 SGHAT and CDR2 FQNNGV. Trimming removed 5 bases at V and 4 bases at J, with 15 bases between. This CDR3 has 14 amino acids. This CDR3 reads CASSPGPRGYEQYF. The CDR3 bases are TGTGCCAGCAGCCCTGGACCACGGGGGTACGAGCAGTACTTC.

This clone appeared a few times. This rearrangement joins TRBV7-8 to TRBJ1-5; tentative D call: TRBD1 (6 bases). CDR1 is SGHVS and CDR2 is FQNEAQ in the germline V gene. V shed 3 bases and J shed 3 bases, with 12 bases lying between them. CDR3 length: 15 amino acids. CDR3 nucleotides: TGTGCCAGCAGCTTGAGCCCAGGGGCCAATCAGCCCCAGCATTTT. As protein: CASSLSPGANQPQHF.

The J gene is TRBJ2-1, the V gene TRBV20-1, with TRBD2 identical over 7 bases. V lost 6 bases to trimming and J lost 5 bases; unmatched junction nucleotides: 1. This CDR3 has 11 amino acids. CDR1 is DFQATT, CDR2 SNEGSKA, per germline (reference sequence). CDR3 in DNA: TGCAGTGCGCTAGCGGACAATGAGCAGTTCTTC. It codes for CSALADNEQFF.

This clone was found once. This rearrangement joins TRBV6-5 to TRBJ1-1; D is unresolved. V was pared by 7 bases and J by 3 bases, with 6 bases between. Germline CDR1 is MNHEY and CDR2 is SVGAGI. CDR3 length: 11 amino acids. The CDR3: CASKGDTEAFF. The CDR3 region has the DNA TGTGCCAGCAAGGGTGACACTGAAGCTTTCTTT.

This chain connects TRBV2 to TRBJ2-7; maybe TRBD2 (6 bases). This CDR3 has 11 amino acids. CDR1 is SNHLY and CDR2 is FYNNEI in the germline V gene. V was shortened by 8 bases and J by 3 bases, with 8 bases between the two germline ends. The CDR3 DNA sequence: TGTGCCAGCGGGACTTTCTACGAGCAGTACTTC. It specifies CASGTFYEQYF.

The genes are TRBV18 and TRBJ2-4, with 14 bases aligning to TRBD2. The CDR3 has 15 amino acids. Trimming took 3 bases from V and 6 from J; bases not matched to a gene: 1. Germline CDR1 is KGHSH and CDR2 is LQKENI. The CDR3, as DNA: TGTGCCAGCTCACCGGGACTAGCGGGAGTAAACATTCAGTACTTC. It translates to CASSPGLAGVNIQYF.

This clone ranks as medium-sized. The rearrangement joins TRBV15 to TRBJ2-1; 8 nucleotides agree with TRBD1. The CDR3 sequence is 14 residues long. J was trimmed by 6 bases and V by 6 bases; bases with no gene match: 7. Germline V gene sequence: CDR1 LNHNV, CDR2 YYDKDF (reference sequence). DNA of the CDR3: TGTGCCACCAGAGGGGGGACAGGTCTCAATGAGCAGTTCTTC. Translation gives CATRGGTGLNEQFF. Variable domain in full (rest from reference TRBV15 and TRBJ2-1): DAMVIQNPRYQVTQFGKPVTLSCSQTLNHNVMYWYQQKSSQAPKLLFHYYDKDFNNEADTPDNFQSRRPNTSFCFLDIRSPGLGDTAMYLCATRGGTGLNEQFFGPGTRLTVL.